Following are 31 T cell receptor beta chains from one sample sequenced in a study of cytomegalovirus exposure and HLA in healthy donors. Vbeta (60) and Jbeta (13) primers were used in the PCR. The data were produced by immunoSEQ multiplex PCR, yet TCRdb's version contains in-frame clones alone and is incomplete. The repertoire table contains approximately 140,000 clones. What was sequenced was PBMCs. Source of these receptors: a middle-aged man in good health and CMV-seronegative.

The chain joins TRBV5-1 to TRBJ2-7; 16 nucleotides match TRBD2. The CDR3 runs 16 residues. Germline CDR1 SGHRS, CDR2 YFSETQ. V shed 4 bases and J 6 bases; nucleotides not matched to a gene: 7. The CDR3 region has the DNA TGCGCCAGCAGCATCGGGACTAGCGGGGGGGCGGGCGAGCAGTACTTC. It encodes CASSIGTSGGAGEQYF.

V usage is TRBV7-8 and J usage is TRBJ1-1; D unresolved. This CDR3 region has 13 residues. V lost 1 base to trimming and J lost 9 bases, with 12 bases between them. Germline V CDR1 and CDR2: SGHVS, FQNEAQ. DNA of the CDR3: TGTGCCAGCAGCTTAGAGTCGCGATACCAAGCTTTCTTT. The encoded protein is CASSLESRYQAFF.

Worth noting for this clone: Because the CDR3 is missing its conserved closing phenylalanine or tryptophan, this is likely a read error. DNA for the CDR3: TGTGCCAGTAGTGTGTTTACGGGTATGTATCAGCCCCAGCATCTT. Its translation: CASSVFTGMYQPQHL. The chain joins TRBV19 to TRBJ1-5, with D hard to call. In germline, CDR1 is LNHDA, CDR2 SQIVND (reference sequence). V was trimmed by 5 bases and J by 5 bases, leaving 16 bases between them. This CDR3 comprises 15 residues.

This chain uses TRBV6-1 with TRBJ2-7; TRBD1 agrees at 8 bases. Losses at the gene ends were 3 bases for V and 2 bases for J; bases not matched to a gene: 12. The length of the CDR3 is 17 residues. Germline CDR1 reads MNHNS; CDR2 reads SASEGT. The CDR3 DNA reads TGTGCCAGCAGTGACCCTCCAGGGGGCACTAAAACCTACGAGCAGTACTTC. Protein: CASSDPPGGTKTYEQYF.

V is TRBV6-5 and J is TRBJ1-2, with 9 bases lining up with TRBD1. CDR1 MNHEY and CDR2 SVGAGI come from the germline V gene. CDR3 size: 14 residues. Losses at the gene ends were 5 bases for V and 4 bases for J; bases not matched to a gene: 5. CDR3 DNA sequence: TGTGCCAGCAGTCCCGGGACAGGGCCCTATGGCTACACCTTC. Encoded protein: CASSPGTGPYGYTF.

The CDR3 spells CASSLTPPTEQYF. In DNA form, the CDR3 reads TGTGCCAGCAGCTTAACCCCCCCTACCGAGCAGTACTTC. The chain links TRBV7-3 to TRBJ2-7; D not certain. Germline CDR1 is SGHTA and CDR2 is FQGTGA. CDR3 size: 13 residues. V was trimmed by 0 bases and J by 6 bases, leaving 9 bases between them.

V is TRBV5-1 and J is TRBJ2-1, with 11 bases fitting TRBD2. Germline V gene sequence: CDR1 SGHRS, CDR2 YFSETQ. Unmatched junction bases numbered 2, after V lost 4 bases and J lost 8 bases. The CDR3 length is 13 residues. CDR3 DNA: TGCGCCAGCAGCGGGGGACTAGCGGATGAGCAGTTCTTC. It codes for CASSGGLADEQFF.

The chain couples TRBV5-5 to TRBJ2-7; TRBD1 agrees at 7 bases. Looked up from germline, CDR1 is SGHKS and CDR2 is YYEKEE (reference sequence). There are 13 residues in the CDR3. V dropped 0 bases and J dropped 6; count of bases not matched to a gene: 3. This CDR3 is CASSLEQGREQYF. The DNA for the CDR3 is TGTGCCAGCAGCTTGGAACAGGGGCGCGAGCAGTACTTC.

The genes are TRBV9 and TRBJ2-5, with 8 positions matching TRBD1. The CDR3 totals 15 residues. J lost 1 base, V lost 4 bases, and 6 bases had no gene match. Germline V gene lookup returns CDR1 SGDLS and CDR2 YYNGEE. The CDR3 spells CASSLSGQGQETQYF. CDR3 nucleotide sequence: TGTGCCAGCAGCCTTTCCGGACAGGGCCAAGAGACCCAGTACTTC.

The chain has TRBV9 and TRBJ1-3; D might be TRBD1 (6 bases). The germline gives CDR1 SGDLS, CDR2 YYNGEE. V lost 0 bases and J 9 bases, leaving 13 bases between the germline ends. This CDR3 comprises 14 residues. The CDR3: CASSVGGREGTIYF. CDR3 nucleotides: TGTGCCAGCAGCGTAGGGGGGCGCGAGGGCACCATATATTTT.

V gene TRBV9 combines with J gene TRBJ2-7; D call uncertain. The CDR3 length is 13 residues. Germline V gene sequence: CDR1 SGDLS, CDR2 YYNGEE. With 4 bases removed from V and 2 bases from J, the gap between germline ends came to 10 bases. The DNA for the CDR3 is TGTGCCAGCAGCCCAGGATCAGCCTACGAGCAGTACTTC. Amino acids: CASSPGSAYEQYF. Complete variable domain (other parts from reference TRBV9 and TRBJ2-7): DSGVTQTPKHLITATGQRVTLRCSPRSGDLSVYWYQQSLDQGLQFLIQYYNGEERAKGNILERFSAQQFPDLHSELNLSSLELGDSALYFCASSPGSAYEQYFGPGTRLTVT.

The gene calls are TRBV7-8 and TRBJ1-1; 10 bases agree with TRBD1. This CDR3 is built from 16 residues. Germline CDR1 reads SGHVS; CDR2 reads FQNEAQ. V lost 2 bases to trimming and J lost 1 base; unmatched junction nucleotides: 4. The CDR3 DNA reads TGTGCCAGCAGCTTAAGGGACAGGGGATCGAACACTGAAGCTTTCTTT. Its translation is CASSLRDRGSNTEAFF.

The chain recombines TRBV7-2 with TRBJ1-2; TRBD1 agrees at 8 bases. The V and J ends lost 1 base and 7 bases, in that order; junction bases with no gene match: 8. Germline CDR1 and CDR2: SGHTA and FQGNSA. This CDR3 has 15 amino acids. The CDR3 protein is CASSLVQGATGGYTF. CDR3 bases: TGTGCCAGCAGCTTAGTTCAGGGGGCAACCGGTGGCTACACCTTC.

The chain combines TRBV9 with TRBJ1-1; 7 nucleotides agree with TRBD1. J gave up 6 bases and V 0 bases, and 8 bases lay outside the gene matches. The CDR3 totals 15 residues. Germline V gives CDR1 SGDLS, CDR2 YYNGEE. The CDR3 here is CASSVGGGGVAEAFF. The CDR3 DNA is TGTGCCAGCAGCGTAGGTGGAGGGGGCGTCGCTGAAGCTTTCTTT.

The chain is built from TRBV5-1 and TRBJ1-2; a weak D match, TRBD1 (5 bases). V dropped 4 bases and J dropped 8 bases, with 18 bases sitting between them. Germline loops: CDR1 SGHRS, CDR2 YFSETQ. The CDR3 has 14 residues. The CDR3 spells CASSPRTGDGGYTF. As DNA, the CDR3 is TGCGCCAGCAGCCCACGAACGGGGGATGGAGGCTACACCTTC.

The gene calls are TRBV6-6 and TRBJ1-3; 7 nucleotides line up with TRBD1. V lost 7 bases, J lost 4 bases, and 4 bases stayed unmatched. The CDR3 sequence is 13 residues long. Germline V gene lookup returns CDR1 MNHNY and CDR2 SVGAGI (reference sequence). The CDR3 sequence: CASMTGTGNTIYF. The CDR3 bases are TGTGCCAGCATGACAGGGACGGGAAACACCATATATTTT.

The gene calls are TRBV7-6 and TRBJ2-5; unclear D gene. There are 13 residues in the CDR3. Germline loops: CDR1 SGHVS, CDR2 FNYEAQ. Trimming left V 1 base short and J 5 bases short, with 8 bases between. The CDR3 bases are TGTGCCAGCAGCTTAGGTATAATCGAGACCCAGTACTTC. Its protein product is CASSLGIIETQYF.

V is TRBV5-4 and J is TRBJ2-3; tentative D call: TRBD1 (7 bases). This CDR3 spans 15 amino acids. Germline values: CDR1 SGHNT, CDR2 YYREEE (reference sequence). Trimming removed 4 bases at V and 2 bases at J, with 14 bases between. The CDR3 protein is CASSLEGAPTDTQYF. The CDR3 DNA reads TGTGCCAGCAGCCTGGAGGGGGCCCCCACAGATACGCAGTATTTT.

The chain employs TRBV28 and TRBJ2-3; D unresolved. The germline gives CDR1 MDHEN, CDR2 SYDVKM. With 5 bases removed from V and 0 bases from J, the gap between germline ends came to 9 bases. This CDR3 contains 14 residues. CDR3 region: CASSVPQSTDTQYF. DNA for the CDR3: TGTGCCAGCAGTGTTCCGCAGAGCACAGATACGCAGTATTTT.

The V gene is TRBV5-4, the J gene TRBJ1-3; possibly TRBD1 for D (5 bases). Germline V CDR1 and CDR2: SGHNT, YYREEE (reference sequence). Trimming took off 0 bases at V and 6 bases at J, with 16 bases between the two ends. CDR3 length: 16 amino acids. The CDR3: CASSLGDRGKENTIYF. CDR3 DNA: TGTGCCAGCAGCTTGGGAGACAGAGGAAAGGAAAACACCATATATTTT.

V gene TRBV18 combines with J gene TRBJ1-3; possibly TRBD1 for D (5 bases). This CDR3 comprises 13 residues. CDR1 KGHSH and CDR2 LQKENI come from the germline V gene. Trimming took 8 bases from V and 0 from J, leaving 8 bases between them. The CDR3 DNA sequence: TGTGCCAGCGGGGCCGGCTCTGGAAACACCATATATTTT. Encoded protein: CASGAGSGNTIYF.

The CDR3 protein is CASSEATGGGYTF. The DNA of the CDR3 is TGCGCCAGCAGTGAGGCGACAGGGGGAGGCTACACCTTC. V gene TRBV10-2 combines with J gene TRBJ1-2, with 9 bases that match TRBD1. Losses at the gene ends were 2 bases for V and 8 bases for J; bases not matched to a gene: 3. The CDR3 is 13 amino acids. Germline V lookup: CDR1 WSHSY, CDR2 SAAADI.

This rearrangement joins TRBV9 to TRBJ2-1, with D hard to call. CDR3 length: 14 amino acids. Trimming took 0 bases from V and 5 from J, leaving 9 bases between them. From germline, CDR1 is SGDLS and CDR2 YYNGEE. CDR3 in DNA: TGTGCCAGCAGCGTAGCCCTAATCAACAATGAGCAGTTCTTC. Translation gives CASSVALINNEQFF.

This sequence joins TRBV4-3 and TRBJ1-4, with D maybe TRBD1 (5 bases). V dropped 0 bases and J dropped 6 bases, with 11 bases sitting between them. This CDR3 has 15 amino acids. CDR1 LGHNA and CDR2 YSLEER come from the germline V gene. CDR3 protein: CASSQDWGRHEKLFF. The CDR3, as DNA: TGCGCCAGCAGCCAAGATTGGGGGAGGCATGAAAAACTGTTTTTT.

The genes are TRBV11-2 and TRBJ1-3; D gene uncertain. CDR1 is SGHAT and CDR2 is FQNNGV in the germline V gene. V was shortened by 0 bases and J by 2 bases, with 8 bases between the two germline ends. The CDR3 has 15 residues. The CDR3 is CASSLEGRAGNTIYF. For the CDR3, the DNA is TGTGCCAGCAGCTTAGAAGGGAGAGCTGGAAACACCATATATTTT.

The chain recombines TRBV28 with TRBJ1-3; D not resolved. There are 13 residues in the CDR3. Trimming took off 8 bases at V and 1 base at J, with 9 bases between the two ends. Germline lookup yields CDR1 MDHEN and CDR2 SYDVKM. The chain's CDR3 is CASWRGSGNTIYF. The CDR3 DNA is TGTGCCAGCTGGCGCGGGTCTGGAAACACCATATATTTT.

The rearrangement uses TRBV7-3 and TRBJ2-1; D remains ambiguous. This CDR3 has 14 residues. Germline-derived CDR1 and CDR2 are SGHTA and FQGTGA. V lost 1 base to trimming and J lost 4 bases, with 8 bases between them. The DNA of the CDR3 is TGTGCCAGCAGCTTAAACGGCGGATACAATGAGCAGTTCTTC. Its protein product is CASSLNGGYNEQFF.

The genes are TRBV4-3 and TRBJ1-4; 8 bases line up with TRBD1. The junction had 7 bases not matched to a gene; V was cut back by 5 bases and J by 5 bases. The CDR3 has 15 residues. The germline gives CDR1 LGHNA, CDR2 YSLEER. The CDR3 protein is CASSSRDRPNEKLFF. In nucleotides, the CDR3 is TGCGCCAGCAGCTCCCGGGACAGGCCGAATGAAAAACTGTTTTTT.

This sequence joins TRBV18 and TRBJ1-1, with TRBD1 matching over 7 bases. Germline CDR1 KGHSH, CDR2 LQKENI. Trimming cost V 1 base and J 1 base; bases outside gene matches: 3. The CDR3 contains 15 residues. This CDR3 reads CASSPLRTGNTEAFF. CDR3 sequence (DNA): TGTGCCAGCTCACCACTTAGGACAGGGAACACTGAAGCTTTCTTT.

CDR3 sequence: CASSLGTGGEKLFF. DNA for the CDR3: TGTGCCAGCAGCTTAGGGACAGGGGGTGAAAAACTGTTTTTT. J is TRBJ1-4 and V is TRBV7-9, with 10 bases matching TRBD1. Trimming removed 1 base from V and 7 bases from J; junction bases left unmatched: 0. The CDR3 runs to 14 residues. The germline V gene encodes CDR1 SEHNR and CDR2 FQNEAQ (reference sequence).

This chain links TRBV9 with TRBJ1-5, with 8 nucleotides matching TRBD1. Trimming took 2 bases from V and 3 from J; bases not matched to a gene: 4. Germline V gene sequence: CDR1 SGDLS, CDR2 YYNGEE. The CDR3 spans 15 residues. The CDR3 loop is CASSVTGGANQPQHF. In DNA, the CDR3 is TGTGCCAGCAGCGTTACAGGGGGGGCCAATCAGCCCCAGCATTTT.